This section outlines one T cell receptor beta chain sequence together with its context. The entry originates in a study of CD8+ T cells in alopecia areata. CDR1 is SGHAT, CDR2 FQNNGV, per germline. V lost 4 bases and J 4 bases, leaving 14 bases between the germline ends. This CDR3 has 15 amino acids. cDNA serving as the sequencing template came from extracted, reverse transcribed RNA. The assay was immunoSEQ multiplex PCR, and TCRdb's table has in-frame clones only and misses some. The sample shows some 95,000 clones, roughly 42% of them seen only once. Sequencing was done on a sample of CD4+ T cells sorted from blood. The sequence was obtained from a human donor with alopecia areata. J is TRBJ2-1 and V is TRBV11-2; D may be TRBD1 (6 bases). CDR3 in amino acids: CASSSRGDTYNEQFF. The DNA of the CDR3 is TGTGCCAGCAGCTCCCGAGGGGACACTTACAATGAGCAGTTCTTC.